The 11 T cell receptor beta chains in this list originate from one sample, sequenced in a study of blood T cell repertoires in COVID-19. Generated by immunoSEQ multiplex PCR, the TCRdb table keeps only in-frame clones and is missing some. This table has about 330,000 clones, around nine tenths appearing once. Sequencing was carried out using peripheral blood. The receptor set was obtained from a woman in her forties or fifties with active or convalescent COVID-19.

The DNA for the CDR3 is TGTGCCAGCAGTGACTCGACAGGGGCTCTTAGCTACACCTTC. As protein: CASSDSTGALSYTF. The chain carries TRBV6-4 and TRBJ1-2, with TRBD1 matching over 8 bases. With 0 bases clipped from V and 9 bases from J, the junction kept 6 bases outside the gene matches. The CDR3 loop spans 14 amino acids. Germline-derived CDR1 and CDR2 are MRHNA and SNTAGT.

The rearrangement joins TRBV5-1 to TRBJ1-1; 8 bases are a match to TRBD1. Germline V gene sequence: CDR1 SGHRS, CDR2 YFSETQ. The V and J ends lost 0 bases and 6 bases, in that order; junction bases with no gene match: 7. This CDR3 has 15 residues. DNA for the CDR3: TGCGCCAGCAGCTTGGATTCAGGGGGCATCCCTGAAGCTTTCTTT. Its protein is CASSLDSGGIPEAFF.

The chain joins TRBV29-1 to TRBJ2-1, with TRBD1 matching 10 bases. The germline gives CDR1 SQVTM, CDR2 ANQGSEA. This CDR3 is 15 amino acids long. The V gene end was trimmed by 6 bases and the J gene end by 4 bases; junction bases not matched to a gene: 9. CDR3 sequence (DNA): TGCAGCGTCGATGGGGGACAGGGGATTTACAATGAGCAGTTCTTC. Its translation is CSVDGGQGIYNEQFF.

The V gene is TRBV6-5, the J gene TRBJ2-1; 12 bases align to TRBD1. The V segment lost 8 bases and the J segment 8 bases; nucleotides outside the gene matches: 7. The CDR3 runs to 14 residues. Germline V lookup: CDR1 MNHEY, CDR2 SVGAGI. The CDR3 coding sequence is TGTGCCAGCCTCCGGGACAGGGGGCACCATGAGCAGTTCTTC. This translates into CASLRDRGHHEQFF.

V and J are TRBV1 and TRBJ1-2; the D call TRBD1 from the table was never checked on the DNA. TRBV1 is listed as a pseudogene. CDR3 length: 14 residues. CDR3 bases: TGCACCAGCAGCCATCAGGGGTTCATCTATGGCTACACCTTC. Its translation is CTSSHQGFIYGYTF.

The table lists this clone with a count of one. The rearrangement uses TRBV14 and TRBJ2-7; 7 bases are shared with TRBD1. CDR3 length: 14 amino acids. J lost 3 bases, V lost 0 bases, and 2 bases had no gene match. Germline V lookup: CDR1 SGHDN, CDR2 FVKESK. In DNA, the CDR3 is TGTGCCAGCAGCCAAGAGGGGGACAGCTACGAGCAGTACTTC. This codes for CASSQEGDSYEQYF.

DNA for the CDR3: TGTGCCAGCTCACCCCTATTAGAGACCCAGTACTTC. Its translation: CASSPLLETQYF. This chain uses TRBV18 with TRBJ2-5; D call uncertain. V lost 3 bases to trimming and J lost 4 bases, with 6 bases between them. The germline gives CDR1 KGHSH, CDR2 LQKENI. The CDR3 runs 12 residues.

V usage is TRBV7-2 and J usage is TRBJ2-7; 8 nucleotides match TRBD2. CDR1 SGHTA and CDR2 FQGNSA come from the germline V gene. The CDR3 has 16 amino acids. V shed 5 bases, J shed 3 bases, and the junction held 12 bases outside the gene matches. CDR3 region: CASSPRDLAGLYEQYF. CDR3 DNA sequence: TGTGCCAGCAGCCCCCGGGATCTAGCGGGCCTCTACGAGCAGTACTTC. Filled out from reference TRBV7-2 and TRBJ2-7, the complete variable domain reads GAGVSQSPSNKVTEKGKDVELRCDPISGHTALYWYRQSLGQGLEFLIYFQGNSAPDKSGLPSDRFSAERTGGSVSTLTIQRTQQEDSAVYLCASSPRDLAGLYEQYFGPGTRLTVT.

The rearrangement uses TRBV7-8 and TRBJ2-7, with 9 bases that match TRBD2. V was pared by 3 bases and J by 4 bases, with 4 bases of the junction left unmatched. The germline V gene encodes CDR1 SGHVS and CDR2 FQNEAQ. The CDR3 runs 14 residues. In DNA, the CDR3 is TGTGCCAGCAGCTTGGCTAGCGGGACTTACGAGCAGTACTTC. As protein: CASSLASGTYEQYF. The full variable domain, rest sourced from reference TRBV7-8 and TRBJ2-7, is GAGVSQSPRYKVAKRGQDVALRCDPISGHVSLFWYQQALGQGPEFLTYFQNEAQLDKSGLPSDRFFAERPEGSVSTLKIQRTQQEDSAVYLCASSLASGTYEQYFGPGTRLTVT.

CDR3 sequence reads: CASSTTGQGGTEAFF. The CDR3 nucleotides are TGTGCCAGTAGCACAACAGGACAGGGAGGCACTGAAGCTTTCTTT. The gene calls are TRBV19 and TRBJ1-1; 8 nucleotides match TRBD1. The germline CDR1 and CDR2 sequences are LNHDA and SQIVND (reference sequence). The junction had 10 bases not matched to a gene; V was cut back by 6 bases and J by 4 bases. This CDR3 region has 15 residues. Together with reference TRBV19 and TRBJ1-1, the CDR3 gives the full variable domain: DGGITQSPKYLFRKEGQNVTLSCEQNLNHDAMYWYRQDPGQGLRLIYYSQIVNDFQKGDIAEGYSVSREKKESFPLTVTSAQKNPTAFYLCASSTTGQGGTEAFFGQGTRLTVV.

This sequence joins TRBV3-1 (or the pseudogene TRBV3-2) and TRBJ2-7, with TRBD2 as a possible D gene (6 bases). The V and J ends lost 4 bases and 7 bases respectively, with 11 bases between them. Germline CDR1 and CDR2: LGHDT and YNNKEL (reference sequence). CDR3 length equals 12 residues. This chain's CDR3 is CASSPAGREQYF. The CDR3, as DNA: TGTGCCAGCAGCCCAGCGGGTCGGGAGCAGTACTTC.